This paragraph covers one T cell receptor (beta chain) sequence. Antigen specificity is unknown. The data were obtained in a study of cytomegalovirus exposure and HLA in healthy donors. Broader study findings: Some segments of the V type, notably TRBV6-2 and TRBV6-3, were excluded as indistinguishable.

60 Vbeta and 13 Jbeta primers were used in PCR. The method was immunoSEQ multiplex PCR; TCRdb's version includes in-frame clones alone and lacks a portion of them. Of roughly 120,000 clones detected, approximately 72% appear once; the ten largest clones hold about 29%. Germline assignment: CDR1 LGHNT and CDR2 FRNRAP. The CDR3 consists of 13 residues. The V and J ends lost 5 bases and 5 bases respectively, with 12 bases between them. Input material: PBMCs. The chain is built from TRBV12-5 and TRBJ2-5, with D possibly matching TRBD2 (5 bases). The TCR originated in a man aged 55 to 70 in good health and CMV-seropositive. The CDR3 region is CASGLSLVETQYF. CDR3 in DNA: TGTGCTAGTGGTCTCTCACTAGTGGAGACCCAGTACTTC.